This is a list of T cell receptor beta chains from one sample in a study of CD8 T cells in Susac syndrome. One entry per CDR3 protein, called by TCRdb with MiXCR from the immunoSEQ multiplex PCR reads. The repertoire holds 400,000 to 550,000 distinct CDR3 sequences, with 75% to 90% as singletons. The sequencing sample was made of CD8+ T cells from PBMCs. The source is a human donor with multiple sclerosis. Both conserved end residues are part of each CDR3. The order of the fields is D gene, J gene, clone size, V gene, CDR3 protein, CDR3 DNA. A D gene is named only where the DNA matches it firmly. Clone size is stated in some rows and not others, as once, few, many or a class when expanded.

D gene: NA
J gene: TRBJ1-6
clone size: NA
V gene: TRBV6-5
CDR3 protein: CASSYEGTYNSPLHF
CDR3 DNA: TGTGCCAGCAGTTACGAGGGAACCTATAATTCACCCCTCCACTTT

D gene: TRBD1
J gene: TRBJ1-3
clone size: NA
V gene: TRBV9
CDR3 protein: CASTTPIPVGTGFGNTIYF
CDR3 DNA: TGTGCCAGCACCACCCCAATACCTGTAGGGACAGGGTTTGGAAACACCATATATTTT

D gene: NA
J gene: TRBJ1-6
clone size: NA
V gene: TRBV7-9
CDR3 protein: CASSFLGYNSPLHF
CDR3 DNA: TGTGCCAGCAGCTTTCTCGGATATAATTCACCCCTCCACTTT

D gene: TRBD2
J gene: TRBJ2-3
clone size: NA
V gene: TRBV2
CDR3 protein: CASSKTSGRDADTQYF
CDR3 DNA: TGTGCCAGCAGTAAGACTAGCGGGAGGGACGCAGATACGCAGTATTTT

D gene: NA
J gene: TRBJ2-7
clone size: NA
V gene: TRBV30
CDR3 protein: CAWTSGTGVVEQYF
CDR3 DNA: TGTGCCTGGACCTCCGGGACCGGAGTGGTCGAGCAGTACTTC

D gene: NA
J gene: TRBJ1-1
clone size: NA
V gene: TRBV19
CDR3 protein: CASEDMNTEAFF
CDR3 DNA: TGTGCCAGTGAGGACATGAACACTGAAGCTTTCTTT

D gene: TRBD2
J gene: TRBJ2-7
clone size: NA
V gene: TRBV6-2/TRBV6-3
CDR3 protein: CASSYLLAGPSYEQYF
CDR3 DNA: TGTGCCAGCAGTTACTTACTAGCGGGTCCCTCCTACGAGCAGTACTTC

D gene: NA
J gene: TRBJ2-5
clone size: NA
V gene: TRBV3-1
CDR3 protein: CASSQDSGETQYF
CDR3 DNA: TGTGCCAGCAGCCAAGATTCGGGGGAGACCCAGTACTTC

D gene: NA
J gene: TRBJ2-1
clone size: NA
V gene: TRBV6-5
CDR3 protein: CASSYGPSNEQFF
CDR3 DNA: TGTGCCAGCAGTTATGGACCCTCTAATGAGCAGTTCTTC

D gene: NA
J gene: TRBJ2-1
clone size: NA
V gene: TRBV28
CDR3 protein: CASSRRSSYNEQFF
CDR3 DNA: TGTGCCAGCAGTCGACGAAGCTCCTACAATGAGCAGTTCTTC

D gene: NA
J gene: TRBJ2-3
clone size: NA
V gene: TRBV28
CDR3 protein: CASSYPTDRTDTQYF
CDR3 DNA: TGTGCCAGCAGTTACCCCACCGACAGGACAGATACGCAGTATTTT

D gene: TRBD2
J gene: TRBJ2-7
clone size: NA
V gene: TRBV7-9
CDR3 protein: CASSPSGGRSVEQYF
CDR3 DNA: TGTGCCAGCAGCCCAAGTGGCGGGAGGTCGGTCGAGCAGTACTTC

D gene: TRBD2
J gene: TRBJ2-3
clone size: NA
V gene: TRBV12-3/TRBV12-4
CDR3 protein: CASSSTGLVSTDTQYF
CDR3 DNA: TGTGCCAGCAGTTCGACTGGACTAGTGAGCACAGATACGCAGTATTTT

D gene: NA
J gene: TRBJ1-1
clone size: NA
V gene: TRBV14
CDR3 protein: CASSQVAGADTEAFF
CDR3 DNA: TGTGCCAGCAGCCAAGTTGCGGGGGCAGACACTGAAGCTTTCTTT

D gene: TRBD2
J gene: TRBJ2-2
clone size: once
V gene: TRBV15
CDR3 protein: CATSRGLAELNTGELFF
CDR3 DNA: TGTGCCACCAGCAGAGGACTAGCGGAATTAAACACCGGGGAGCTGTTTTTT

D gene: NA
J gene: TRBJ2-1
clone size: NA
V gene: TRBV10-3
CDR3 protein: CAISSEGAAQYNEQFF
CDR3 DNA: TGTGCCATCAGTTCCGAGGGAGCCGCGCAGTACAATGAGCAGTTCTTC

D gene: NA
J gene: TRBJ2-3
clone size: NA
V gene: TRBV18
CDR3 protein: CASSPPVATQDTQYF
CDR3 DNA: TGTGCCAGCTCACCACCGGTGGCTACTCAAGATACGCAGTATTTT

D gene: TRBD1
J gene: TRBJ1-2
clone size: NA
V gene: TRBV19
CDR3 protein: CASSDRGLDYGYTF
CDR3 DNA: TGTGCCAGTTCAGACAGGGGGCTCGACTATGGCTACACCTTC

D gene: TRBD1
J gene: TRBJ2-7
clone size: NA
V gene: TRBV7-9
CDR3 protein: CASSLEGTGTHEQYF
CDR3 DNA: TGTGCCAGCAGCTTAGAAGGGACAGGGACCCACGAGCAGTACTTC

D gene: NA
J gene: TRBJ2-4
clone size: few
V gene: TRBV12-3/TRBV12-4
CDR3 protein: CASTPRIAKNIQYF
CDR3 DNA: TGTGCCAGCACCCCCAGGATAGCCAAAAACATTCAGTACTTC

D gene: NA
J gene: TRBJ2-5
clone size: NA
V gene: TRBV11-2
CDR3 protein: CASSLVGGRGETQYF
CDR3 DNA: TGTGCCAGCAGCTTAGTGGGGGGACGTGGAGAGACCCAGTACTTC

D gene: TRBD1
J gene: TRBJ1-5
clone size: NA
V gene: TRBV15
CDR3 protein: CATSRDRGMPQHF
CDR3 DNA: TGTGCCACCAGCAGGGACAGGGGAATGCCCCAGCATTTT

D gene: NA
J gene: TRBJ2-7
clone size: NA
V gene: TRBV4-1
CDR3 protein: CASSQEKMVASSYEQYF
CDR3 DNA: TGCGCCAGCAGCCAAGAAAAAATGGTAGCGAGTTCCTACGAGCAGTACTTC

D gene: TRBD2
J gene: TRBJ2-3
clone size: NA
V gene: TRBV12-3/TRBV12-4
CDR3 protein: CASTPPATSGADTQYF
CDR3 DNA: TGTGCCAGCACCCCCCCGGCGACTAGCGGGGCAGATACGCAGTATTTT

D gene: NA
J gene: TRBJ2-4
clone size: NA
V gene: TRBV27
CDR3 protein: CASYREGAEDIQYF
CDR3 DNA: TGTGCCAGCTACAGGGAGGGGGCCGAGGACATTCAGTACTTC

D gene: NA
J gene: TRBJ1-6
clone size: few
V gene: TRBV27
CDR3 protein: CASSLSSGSPLHF
CDR3 DNA: TGTGCCAGCAGTTTATCGAGTGGCTCACCCCTCCACTTT

D gene: NA
J gene: TRBJ1-2
clone size: NA
V gene: TRBV5-8
CDR3 protein: CASSGSVWGYTF
CDR3 DNA: TGTGCCAGCAGCGGCAGTGTGTGGGGCTACACCTTC

D gene: NA
J gene: TRBJ2-1
clone size: NA
V gene: TRBV6-1
CDR3 protein: CATWGLTTNNEQFF
CDR3 DNA: TGTGCCACCTGGGGGCTGACTACAAACAATGAGCAGTTCTTC

D gene: TRBD2
J gene: TRBJ2-7
clone size: NA
V gene: TRBV20-1
CDR3 protein: CSARTSGNYEQYF
CDR3 DNA: TGCAGTGCTAGGACTAGCGGGAACTACGAGCAGTACTTC

D gene: TRBD2
J gene: TRBJ2-3
clone size: NA
V gene: TRBV18
CDR3 protein: CASSPRGSAGGFTDTQYF
CDR3 DNA: TGTGCCAGCTCACCACGAGGCTCAGCGGGGGGTTTCACAGATACGCAGTATTTT

D gene: NA
J gene: TRBJ2-7
clone size: NA
V gene: TRBV6-5
CDR3 protein: CASSSDPPGADDEQYF
CDR3 DNA: TGTGCCAGCAGTTCCGACCCCCCGGGGGCAGACGACGAGCAGTACTTC

D gene: TRBD2
J gene: TRBJ2-5
clone size: NA
V gene: TRBV6-1
CDR3 protein: CASTLSGSWETQYF
CDR3 DNA: TGTGCCAGCACCCTTAGCGGGAGTTGGGAGACCCAGTACTTC

D gene: NA
J gene: TRBJ2-7
clone size: NA
V gene: TRBV7-2
CDR3 protein: CASSLIRGEGPSYEQYF
CDR3 DNA: TGTGCCAGCAGCTTAATCCGAGGAGAGGGGCCCTCCTACGAGCAGTACTTC

D gene: NA
J gene: TRBJ2-1
clone size: NA
V gene: TRBV9
CDR3 protein: CASSVDPGKNEQFF
CDR3 DNA: TGTGCCAGCAGCGTAGACCCGGGGAAGAATGAGCAGTTCTTC

D gene: NA
J gene: TRBJ2-7
clone size: NA
V gene: TRBV5-1
CDR3 protein: CASSLEGTPDEQYF
CDR3 DNA: TGCGCCAGCAGCTTGGAGGGAACCCCGGACGAGCAGTACTTC

D gene: NA
J gene: TRBJ2-5
clone size: NA
V gene: TRBV5-6
CDR3 protein: CASSSAQGFGETQYF
CDR3 DNA: TGTGCCAGCAGCTCGGCACAGGGATTCGGAGAGACCCAGTACTTC

D gene: NA
J gene: TRBJ2-2
clone size: NA
V gene: TRBV3-1
CDR3 protein: CASSQGGNTGELFF
CDR3 DNA: TGTGCCAGCAGCCAAGGGGGGAACACCGGGGAGCTGTTTTTT

D gene: NA
J gene: TRBJ2-7
clone size: few
V gene: TRBV5-4
CDR3 protein: CASSLSSEQYF
CDR3 DNA: TGTGCCAGCAGCCTTTCCTCCGAGCAGTACTTC

D gene: NA
J gene: TRBJ2-7
clone size: once
V gene: TRBV27
CDR3 protein: CASSLSSGAGGSYEQYF
CDR3 DNA: TGTGCCAGCAGTTTATCCTCGGGGGCTGGAGGTTCCTACGAGCAGTACTTC

D gene: TRBD2
J gene: TRBJ2-2
clone size: NA
V gene: TRBV7-8
CDR3 protein: CASSRGLAGATGELFF
CDR3 DNA: TGTGCCAGCAGCCGGGGACTAGCGGGAGCCACCGGGGAGCTGTTTTTT

D gene: NA
J gene: TRBJ2-3
clone size: NA
V gene: TRBV6-4
CDR3 protein: CASSSYRVMRSTDTQYF
CDR3 DNA: TGTGCCAGCAGTTCATACAGGGTAATGAGGAGCACAGATACGCAGTATTTT